The table lists the clone carrying this TCR beta chain with a few counts. The V and J ends lost 7 bases and 0 bases respectively, with 10 bases between them. Germline V gene lookup returns CDR1 SNHLY and CDR2 FYNNEI. The CDR3 is 14 amino acids. These data belong to a study of lymphopenia after photon versus proton radiotherapy. This table comes from immunoSEQ multiplex PCR, and its TCRdb copy is limited to in-frame clones, with some not included. The data contain 60,000 to 75,000 clones, roughly 87% of them singletons. This TCR was sampled from a man older than 75 with esophageal cancer. The starting material was peripheral blood, obtained from a patient treated with proton-based radiotherapy. The genes are TRBV2 and TRBJ1-5; D ambiguous. This chain's CDR3 is CASNSPDSNQPQHF. In DNA, the CDR3 is TGTGCCAGCAATTCGCCAGATAGCAATCAGCCCCAGCATTTT.